The present TCR beta chain was sequenced within a study of blood T cell repertoires in COVID-19. Study as a whole: Nucleic acid was either cDNA or gDNA, and it came from T cells, B-cell-depleted T cells, or PBMCs.

Produced via immunoSEQ multiplex PCR; TCRdb's table is partial and in-frame only. Here the sample spans 70,000 or so clones, 60% to 85% being singletons. V lost 5 bases, J lost 1 base, and 7 bases stayed unmatched. This CDR3 has 15 amino acids. Germline V gene data show CDR1 as MDHEN and CDR2 as SYDVKM. The J gene is TRBJ2-5, the V gene TRBV28; 7 nucleotides align to TRBD2. The specimen sequenced was peripheral blood. This sequence was found in a man aged 70 or older with acute or convalescent COVID-19. The CDR3 loop is CASSGEGLRQETQYF. In nucleotides, the CDR3 is TGTGCCAGCAGTGGGGAGGGTCTTCGCCAAGAGACCCAGTACTTC.